A single sample is the source of the 27 T cell receptor beta chains below, sequenced in a study of human T cells and chemical hapten exposure. Each CDR3 protein is one row after TCRdb ran MiXCR on the RACE reads. The table includes roughly 200,000 distinct CDR3 sequences, under 25% detected once. Stated time point: patch test 3, about 24 weeks after DPC sensitization. Treatment indicated: therapeutic diphenylcyclopropenone sensitization with weekly scalp DPC. This material consisted of whole blood, taken in connection with sensitization to the hapten diphenylcyclopropenone (DPC). These receptors all stem from a woman aged 40 to 55 with alopecia areata. Some clones in this sample may be carry-over from other donors' samples.

The rearrangement links TRBV24-1 to TRBJ1-2, with 9 bases that match TRBD1. This CDR3 has 13 residues. V was pared by 7 bases and J by 7 bases, with 6 bases of the junction left unmatched. From germline, CDR1 is KGHDR and CDR2 SFDVKD. The CDR3 DNA reads TGTGCCACCAGGGGGGACAGGGAGCGTGGCTACACCTTC. Protein: CATRGDRERGYTF.

This rearrangement joins TRBV12-3 or TRBV12-4 to TRBJ1-3; weak D call: TRBD1 (5 bases). The CDR3 covers 16 residues. V was shortened by 11 bases and J by 2 bases, with 22 bases between the two germline ends. CDR3 sequence reads: CAQILPLSRAGNTIYF. The CDR3 DNA sequence: TGTGCCCAAATCCTCCCCTTATCCAGGGCTGGAAACACCATATATTTT.

CDR3 coding DNA: TGTGCCTGGGATAAGGGTGCAGATACGCAGTATTTT. It translates to CAWDKGADTQYF. The chain is built from TRBV30 and TRBJ2-3; D is ambiguous. The V gene lost 5 bases and the J gene lost 4 bases, with 10 bases spanning the gap. The CDR3 runs 12 residues. Germline-derived CDR1 and CDR2 are GTSNPN and SVGIG (reference sequence).

V usage is TRBV3-1 and J usage is TRBJ2-7; TRBD1 is a possible D gene (6 bases). This CDR3 is 13 amino acids long. V lost 4 bases, J lost 5 bases, and 12 bases lay in between. Germline CDR1 and CDR2: LGHDT and YNNKEL (reference sequence). CDR3 protein: CASSRGPGDEQYF. The CDR3 DNA sequence: TGTGCCAGCAGCCGGGGGCCAGGGGACGAGCAGTACTTC.

The chain employs TRBV6-2 or TRBV6-3 and TRBJ2-1, with D unresolved. V shed 2 bases and J shed 6 bases, with 11 bases lying between them. The CDR3 consists of 14 residues. Germline lookup yields CDR1 MNHEY and CDR2 SVGEGT. Here the CDR3 reads CASSYALYSNEQFF. The CDR3 DNA sequence: TGTGCCAGCAGTTACGCGCTATACAGCAATGAGCAGTTCTTC.

The count of this clonotype is one. V gene TRBV18 combines with J gene TRBJ2-1; D is perhaps TRBD1 or TRBD2 (6 bases each). This CDR3 comprises 16 residues. Per germline, CDR1 KGHSH and CDR2 LQKENI. V lost 3 bases and J lost 8, with 20 bases in between. CDR3 nucleotide sequence: TGTGCCAGCTCACCGGCTGAGGGGGGCCAGAGGGATGAGCAGTTCTTC. Amino acid sequence: CASSPAEGGQRDEQFF.

This clonotype was seen more than once but under ten times. This chain connects TRBV7-2 to TRBJ1-2; 8 bases match TRBD1. V lost 3 bases and J lost 6; bases outside the gene matches: 6. CDR3 length: 14 amino acids. The germline V gene encodes CDR1 SGHTA and CDR2 FQGNSA. The CDR3 protein is CASSLTGVWNGYTF. CDR3 sequence (DNA): TGTGCCAGCAGCTTGACAGGGGTCTGGAATGGCTACACCTTC.

The rearrangement uses TRBV29-1 and TRBJ1-1, with D hard to call. The CDR3 extends over 13 amino acids. V shed 7 bases and J shed 3 bases, with 15 bases lying between them. Germline values: CDR1 SQVTM, CDR2 ANQGSEA. CDR3 in DNA: TGCAGCGGGTCAGGCTTGACGGACACTGAAGCTTTCTTT. It yields the protein CSGSGLTDTEAFF.

J is TRBJ2-6 and V is TRBV20-1; D not certain. Per germline, CDR1 DFQATT and CDR2 SNEGSKA (reference sequence). The CDR3 contains 11 residues. V lost 8 bases, J lost 0 bases, and 2 bases lay in between. The CDR3 reads CSISGANVLTF. The CDR3 DNA follows: TGCAGTATCTCTGGGGCCAACGTCCTGACTTTC.

A few counts support this clonotype. This rearrangement joins TRBV6-5 to TRBJ1-1, with a possible D match to TRBD1 (6 bases). CDR1 MNHEY and CDR2 SVGAGI come from the germline V gene. Trimming took off 5 bases at V and 8 bases at J, with 18 bases between the two ends. The CDR3 loop spans 14 amino acids. The CDR3 reads CASSRRGGVVEAFF. The CDR3 nucleotides read TGTGCCAGCAGTCGCAGAGGGGGGGTCGTGGAAGCTTTCTTT.

This clonotype occurred many times. This chain connects TRBV6-2 or TRBV6-3 to TRBJ2-1; D not certain. The CDR3 runs to 11 residues. Trimming left V 2 bases short and J 7 bases short, with 3 bases between. In germline, CDR1 is MNHEY, CDR2 SVGEGT. The CDR3 loop is CASSYLNEQFF. The CDR3 bases are TGTGCCAGCAGTTACCTTAATGAGCAGTTCTTC.

The table lists this clonotype with many counts. The rearrangement links TRBV7-2 to TRBJ2-1; D gene ambiguous. The CDR3 totals 13 residues. The ends were cut back, 3 bases at V and 0 bases at J, with 3 bases in the middle. Germline assignment: CDR1 SGHTA and CDR2 FQGNSA. The CDR3, as DNA: TGTGCCAGCAGCTTGAGCTCCTACAATGAGCAGTTCTTC. It translates to CASSLSSYNEQFF. The whole variable domain, filled in from reference TRBV7-2 and TRBJ2-1, reads GAGVSQSPSNKVTEKGKDVELRCDPISGHTALYWYRQSLGQGLEFLIYFQGNSAPDKSGLPSDRFSAERTGGSVSTLTIQRTQQEDSAVYLCASSLSSYNEQFFGPGTRLTVL.

The chain is built from TRBV6-2 or TRBV6-3 and TRBJ2-5; 13 bases are shared with TRBD2. Germline values: CDR1 MNHEY, CDR2 SVGEGT. The length of the CDR3 is 17 residues. J was trimmed by 4 bases and V by 6 bases; bases with no gene match: 11. CDR3: CASSPGLAGTGVETQYF. The CDR3 DNA sequence: TGTGCCAGCAGCCCGGGACTAGCGGGAACCGGGGTAGAGACCCAGTACTTC.

The chain uses TRBV24-1 and TRBJ2-7; 9 nucleotides match TRBD1. Germline CDR1 reads KGHDR; CDR2 reads SFDVKD. There are 14 residues in the CDR3. The junction had 7 bases not matched to a gene; V was cut back by 6 bases and J by 5 bases. CDR3 DNA: TGTGCCACCAGTCACCCGGACAGGGGACACGAGCAGTACTTC. Translation gives CATSHPDRGHEQYF.

The V and J genes are TRBV29-1 and TRBJ2-7; D is perhaps TRBD2 (5 bases). V dropped 1 base and J dropped 4 bases, with 17 bases sitting between them. CDR3 length: 15 residues. The V gene's germline CDR1 is SQVTM and CDR2 ANQGSEA. CDR3: CSVEVKGGTRYEQYF. The DNA for the CDR3 is TGCAGCGTTGAAGTAAAAGGAGGTACCCGATACGAGCAGTACTTC.

The V gene is TRBV9, the J gene TRBJ2-7, with D perhaps being TRBD1 or TRBD2 (5 bases each). The CDR3 consists of 16 residues. Germline values: CDR1 SGDLS, CDR2 YYNGEE. V was trimmed by 1 base and J by 7 bases, leaving 21 bases between them. Here the CDR3 DNA reads TGTGCCAGCAGCGTAATCGCGGACATCCGACCGGGGGAGCAGTACTTC. This translates into CASSVIADIRPGEQYF.

Concerning this clonotype: At one end the junction does not follow the germline gene, possibly because of a read error. The rearrangement links TRBV11-1 to TRBJ1-1, with D unclear. Looked up from germline, CDR1 is SGHAT and CDR2 is FQDESV (reference sequence). The CDR3 runs 11 residues. Here the CDR3 DNA reads TGTGTCAGCAGAAGGGCCGGTGAAGCTTTCTTT. Residues: CVSRRAGEAFF. The variable domain in full, completed from reference TRBV11-1 and TRBJ1-1, reads EAEVAQSPRYKITEKSQAVAFWCDPISGHATLYWYRQILGQGPELLVQFQDESVVDDSQLPKDRFSAERLKGVDSTLKIQPAELGDSAMYLCVSRRAGEAFFGQGTRLTVV.

The chain combines TRBV28 with TRBJ1-5; no reliable D call. The CDR3 is 17 residues long. The V end lost 4 bases, the J end lost 1 base, and 17 bases lay between the germline ends. Germline CDR1 and CDR2: MDHEN and SYDVKM. The CDR3: CASSSRMRAWSNQPQHF. In DNA form, the CDR3 reads TGTGCCAGCAGTTCGCGCATGAGGGCCTGGAGCAATCAGCCCCAGCATTTT.

The chain employs TRBV29-1 and TRBJ2-3; 10 bases map to TRBD1. V lost 6 bases and J lost 3; bases outside the gene matches: 6. Germline CDR1 reads SQVTM; CDR2 reads ANQGSEA. CDR3 length equals 14 residues. In DNA, the CDR3 is TGCAGCGTCAACAGACAGGGGGCAACAGATACGCAGTATTTT. It is translated as CSVNRQGATDTQYF.

Here the CDR3 reads CASTSSMHSYEQYF. The CDR3 coding sequence is TGTGCCAGCACCAGTAGCATGCACTCCTACGAGCAGTACTTC. The chain couples TRBV28 to TRBJ2-7; D gene uncertain. The germline V gene encodes CDR1 MDHEN and CDR2 SYDVKM. Trimming removed 7 bases at V and 0 bases at J, with 13 bases between. CDR3 length equals 14 residues.

This clonotype showed up many times. The J gene is TRBJ2-1, the V gene TRBV7-2; 10 nucleotides align to TRBD2. Per germline, CDR1 SGHTA and CDR2 FQGNSA. Trimming removed 5 bases from V and 4 bases from J; junction bases left unmatched: 8. The CDR3 length is 16 residues. This CDR3 reads CASSLVSGRPYNEQFF. In DNA form, the CDR3 reads TGTGCCAGCAGCCTCGTTAGCGGGAGGCCTTACAATGAGCAGTTCTTC.

V usage is TRBV7-2 and J usage is TRBJ1-5, with a tentative D call TRBD1 (5 bases). The V end lost 8 bases, the J end lost 0 bases, and 11 bases lay between the germline ends. This CDR3 is built from 14 residues. Germline CDR1 reads SGHTA; CDR2 reads FQGNSA. CDR3 protein: CASGTGHSNQPQHF. CDR3 DNA sequence: TGTGCCAGCGGGACGGGGCATAGCAATCAGCCCCAGCATTTT. The entire variable domain, with the rest obtained from reference TRBV7-2 and TRBJ1-5, is as follows: GAGVSQSPSNKVTEKGKDVELRCDPISGHTALYWYRQSLGQGLEFLIYFQGNSAPDKSGLPSDRFSAERTGGSVSTLTIQRTQQEDSAVYLCASGTGHSNQPQHFGDGTRLSIL.

This clonotype was seen more than once but under ten times. The chain carries TRBV7-2 and TRBJ1-5, with a weak D call TRBD1 (5 bases). This CDR3 comprises 14 residues. The germline V gene encodes CDR1 SGHTA and CDR2 FQGNSA. Trimming took 0 bases from V and 10 from J, leaving 13 bases between them. Here the CDR3 DNA reads TGTGCCAGCAGCTTAGCGGGGCACCCCAGCCCCCAGCATTTT. Protein sequence: CASSLAGHPSPQHF.

Only a few counts were recorded for this clonotype. The chain has TRBV28 and TRBJ2-2; D is unclear. CDR3 size: 12 residues. CDR1 MDHEN and CDR2 SYDVKM come from the germline V gene. V gave up 2 bases and J gave up 7 bases, with 5 bases separating them. The chain's CDR3 is CASSLEYGELFF. The CDR3 nucleotides are TGTGCCAGCAGTTTAGAGTACGGGGAGCTGTTTTTT.

The J gene is TRBJ2-1, the V gene TRBV29-1, with TRBD2 matching 8 bases. Unmatched junction bases numbered 9, after V lost 7 bases and J lost 7 bases. CDR1 and CDR2 (germline): SQVTM, ANQGSEA. The CDR3 sequence is 13 residues long. This CDR3 is CSAEGAGGNEQFF. CDR3 coding DNA: TGCAGCGCGGAAGGTGCGGGAGGTAATGAGCAGTTCTTC.

This clonotype was observed many times. This chain connects TRBV20-1 to TRBJ2-5, with TRBD2 matching 14 bases. CDR3 size: 16 residues. Per germline, CDR1 DFQATT and CDR2 SNEGSKA (reference sequence). The V gene end was trimmed by 6 bases and the J gene end by 1 base; junction bases not matched to a gene: 7. CDR3 residues: CSARRLAGGGQETQYF. CDR3 DNA: TGCAGTGCCAGGAGACTAGCGGGAGGGGGCCAAGAGACCCAGTACTTC.

This clonotype was seen a few times. V and J are TRBV7-2 and TRBJ2-1; D not resolved. The V end lost 1 base, the J end lost 6 bases, and 10 bases lay between the germline ends. This CDR3 contains 14 residues. CDR1 and CDR2 (germline): SGHTA, FQGNSA. The CDR3: CASSLVLTTNEQFF. The CDR3 bases are TGTGCCAGCAGCTTAGTGTTGACGACCAATGAGCAGTTCTTC. Full variable domain (outside the CDR3, taken from reference TRBV7-2 and TRBJ2-1): GAGVSQSPSNKVTEKGKDVELRCDPISGHTALYWYRQSLGQGLEFLIYFQGNSAPDKSGLPSDRFSAERTGGSVSTLTIQRTQQEDSAVYLCASSLVLTTNEQFFGPGTRLTVL.